This note documents a single TCR beta chain sequence. J lost 2 bases, V lost 4 bases, and 7 bases had no gene match. The CDR3 totals 17 residues. Germline lookup yields CDR1 LGHDT and CDR2 YNNKEL (reference sequence). Recruitment covered over 20 US areas and drew participants whose ages spanned roughly 18 to 90 years. Assignment of participants to cohorts was predicated upon participant-reported clinical history. The sample originates from a study of blood T cell repertoires in COVID-19. Across the study: The origin of the acute and convalescent COVID-19 samples was the United States, Italy and Spain.

Under the authors' procedure: Scientists estimated how many nucleated cells there were by amplifying reference gene primers. Measured with immunoSEQ multiplex PCR; TCRdb has only the in-frame clones, and not every one. V, J and clone size were drawn from that table, and D and trimming were deduced from the DNA. This table has a few hundred thousand clones, roughly 89% appearing once. The chain links TRBV3-1 (or the pseudogene TRBV3-2) to TRBJ2-3, with TRBD2 matching over 12 bases. Sequencing was performed on PBMCs or T cells enriched from blood (not recorded which). The receptor was derived from a woman aged 40 to 49 who had recovered from COVID-19. This chain's CDR3 is CASSPRTSGTITDTQYF. The CDR3 DNA reads as TGTGCCAGCAGCCCCCGGACTAGCGGGACGATCACAGATACGCAGTATTTT.